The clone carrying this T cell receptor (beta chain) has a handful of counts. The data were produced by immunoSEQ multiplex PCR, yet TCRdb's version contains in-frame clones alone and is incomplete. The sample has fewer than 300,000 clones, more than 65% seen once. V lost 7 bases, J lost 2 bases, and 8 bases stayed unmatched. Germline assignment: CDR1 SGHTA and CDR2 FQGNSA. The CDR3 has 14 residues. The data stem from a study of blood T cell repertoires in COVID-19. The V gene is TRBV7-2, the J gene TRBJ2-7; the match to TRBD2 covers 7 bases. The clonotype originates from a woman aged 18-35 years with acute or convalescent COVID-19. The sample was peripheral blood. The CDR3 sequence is CASTLGGGAYEQYF. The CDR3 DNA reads TGTGCCAGCACTCTAGGTGGGGGGGCCTACGAGCAGTACTTC.